This T cell receptor (beta chain) comes out of a study of glioma-infiltrating T cells listed by TCRdb under 2016. Regarding the complete study: The study sequenced TCR alpha- and beta-chain repertoires from glioma tissue, from non-neoplastic brain tissue and from matched peripheral blood mononuclear cells. Each tissue-infiltrating repertoire was compared with the same patient's peripheral blood repertoire to measure divergence between tissue and blood T-cell populations. The paired cohort was made up of three low-grade glioma patients, eight primary glioblastoma patients and three non-glioma patients who contributed non-neoplastic brain tissue. Results and caveats for the whole study, not just this receptor: Very few CDR3 sequences were found to be shared between tissue and blood, and this scarcity was attributed to high CDR3 diversity and limited sampling. VJ-independent divergence between tissue and blood was found to be below expectation in non-neoplastic patients but above expectation in all gliomas, particularly low-grade gliomas. Small numbers underpinned the group comparisons: several glioblastoma patients, three low-grade glioma patients and three non-neoplastic patients.

The CDR3 has 13 amino acids, counting the end cysteine and phenylalanine. Only the CDR3 DNA is retained, 39 bases long and in frame from the first base. The germline V gene (reference sequence) supplies CDR1 DFQATT and CDR2 SNEGSKA. Concerning this clonotype itself: No cognate antigen has been identified for it. An end of the junction does not agree with germline; a read error may underlie this.

TCR alpha and beta CDR3 regions were amplified with the iRepertoire nested amplicon-rescue multiplex PCR (arm-PCR) platform from RNA. The input for one-step reverse transcription and amplification was roughly 90-450 ng of tissue mRNA or PBMC total RNA. After bead purification, a secondary multiplex PCR added Illumina adapters, and libraries were gel-purified between 200 and 400 bp. Demultiplexing relied on internal 6-nucleotide barcodes carried by the libraries. Libraries were sequenced on an Illumina MiSeq with 2x220 or 2x250 nucleotide paired-end reads. Per the source publication's procedure: Paired reads were merged using FLASH 1.2.11 and aligned with BWA-MEM to the GRCh37 human genome, and TRA and TRB reads were then extracted. For V and J assignment, an IMGT-derived reference of cassette sequences and CDR3 motifs that included pseudogenes was used. Reads were translated in three frames, and productive CDR3s were defined by a C…FGXG motif without stop codons. Unique combinations of V-J cassette pair and CDR3 amino acid sequence were defined as clonotypes. Reads were filtered by Hamming distance, with the threshold set by the sequence error rate of each sample in mapped regions. The public sequencing data were trimmed at Q25 with fastp and processed into clonotypes with MiXCR by TCRdb, which kept only in-frame beta chains. Duplicate CDR3 protein sequences are folded into a single record with the most common DNA and genes. These V and J calls are TCRdb output, not the study's own analysis. For this sample the table gives 100,000 to 150,000 distinct CDR3 sequences, of which 20% to 25% were detected only once. Roughly 15% of the sample lies in the top ten.

The chain is assembled from TRBV20-1 and TRBJ1-4; no D segment can be confidently identified. This sequence originates from a human donor with low-grade glioma or glioblastoma, undergoing nonglioma brain surgery, or in good health (not recorded which). Sequencing was carried out using glioma tissue, nonneoplastic brain tissue, or PBMCs (not recorded which). The CDR3 sequence is CSARVKMNEKLSF. The DNA sequence reads TGCAGTGCTAGGGTCAAGATGAATGAAAAACTGTCTTTT.